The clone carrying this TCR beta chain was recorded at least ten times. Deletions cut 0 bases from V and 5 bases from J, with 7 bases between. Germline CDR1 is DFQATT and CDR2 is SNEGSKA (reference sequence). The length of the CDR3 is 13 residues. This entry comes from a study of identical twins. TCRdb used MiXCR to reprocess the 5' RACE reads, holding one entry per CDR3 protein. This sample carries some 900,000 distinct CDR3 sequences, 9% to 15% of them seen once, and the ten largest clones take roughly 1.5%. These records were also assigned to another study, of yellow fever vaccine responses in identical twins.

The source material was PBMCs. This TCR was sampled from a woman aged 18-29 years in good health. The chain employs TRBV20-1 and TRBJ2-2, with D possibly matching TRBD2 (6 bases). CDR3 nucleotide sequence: TGCAGTGCTAGAGATGGGAGGACCGGGGAGCTGTTTTTT. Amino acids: CSARDGRTGELFF.